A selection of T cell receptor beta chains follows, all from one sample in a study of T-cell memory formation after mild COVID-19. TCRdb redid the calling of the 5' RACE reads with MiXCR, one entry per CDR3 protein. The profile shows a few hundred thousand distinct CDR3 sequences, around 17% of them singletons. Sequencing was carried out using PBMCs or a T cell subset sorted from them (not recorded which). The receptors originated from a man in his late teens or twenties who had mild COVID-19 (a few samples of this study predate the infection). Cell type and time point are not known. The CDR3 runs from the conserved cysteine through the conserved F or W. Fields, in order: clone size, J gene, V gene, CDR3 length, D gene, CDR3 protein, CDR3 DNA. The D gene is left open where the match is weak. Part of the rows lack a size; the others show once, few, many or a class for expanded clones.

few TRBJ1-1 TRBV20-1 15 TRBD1 CSASGTELSNTEAFF TGCAGTGCCTCGGGGACAGAATTATCGAACACTGAAGCTTTCTTT
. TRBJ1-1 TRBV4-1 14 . CASSQEGALIEAFF TGCGCCAGCAGCCAGGAGGGCGCTCTCATCGAAGCTTTCTTT
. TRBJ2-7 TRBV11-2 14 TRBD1 CASSPGTGGFEQYF TGTGCCAGCAGCCCGGGGACAGGGGGTTTCGAGCAGTACTTC
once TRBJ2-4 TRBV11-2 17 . CASSPRGATFAKNIQYF TGTGCCAGCAGCCCACGGGGGGCGACTTTTGCCAAAAACATTCAGTACTTC
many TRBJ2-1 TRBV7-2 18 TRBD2 CASSAPSLAGSASNEQFF TGTGCCAGCAGCGCCCCTTCCCTAGCGGGGAGTGCGTCGAATGAGCAGTTCTTC
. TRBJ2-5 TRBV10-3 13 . CAISRPDQETQYF TGTGCCATCAGCAGGCCCGACCAAGAGACCCAGTACTTC
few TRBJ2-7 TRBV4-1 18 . CASSQVPPGHLTTYEQYF TGCGCCAGCAGCCAAGTTCCCCCGGGACACTTAACGACCTACGAGCAGTACTTC
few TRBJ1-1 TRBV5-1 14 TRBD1 CASRVTGTNTEAFF TGCGCCAGCAGGGTGACAGGGACGAACACTGAAGCTTTCTTT
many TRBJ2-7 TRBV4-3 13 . CASSQGTGYEQYF TGCGCCAGCAGCCAAGGCACCGGCTACGAGCAGTACTTC
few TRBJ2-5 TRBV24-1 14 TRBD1 CATSAIGQGGTQYF TGTGCCACCAGTGCTATAGGACAGGGCGGGACCCAGTACTTC
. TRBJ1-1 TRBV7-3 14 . CASSFGPSNTEAFF TGTGCCAGCAGCTTTGGACCGTCCAACACTGAAGCTTTCTTT
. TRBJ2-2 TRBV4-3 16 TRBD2 CASSPGLAVSTGELFF TGCGCCAGCAGCCCGGGACTAGCGGTCAGCACCGGGGAGCTGTTTTTT
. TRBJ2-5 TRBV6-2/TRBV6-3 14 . CASSYGSHQETQYF TGTGCCAGCAGTTACGGGTCTCATCAAGAGACCCAGTACTTC
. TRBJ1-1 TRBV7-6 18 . CASSFNPWEARMNTEAFF TGTGCCAGCAGCTTCAATCCATGGGAAGCCCGGATGAACACTGAAGCTTTCTTT
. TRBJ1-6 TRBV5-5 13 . CASSSDGGAPLHF TGTGCCAGCAGTTCGGACGGCGGCGCGCCCCTCCACTTT
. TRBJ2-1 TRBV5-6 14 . CASSLVRGGGEQFF TGTGCCAGCAGCTTGGTTCGCGGGGGCGGTGAGCAGTTCTTC
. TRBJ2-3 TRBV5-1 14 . CASSLGRGSDTQYF TGCGCCAGCAGCTTGGGGCGGGGATCAGATACGCAGTATTTT
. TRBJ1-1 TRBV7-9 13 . CASSFEENTEAFF TGTGCCAGCAGCTTTGAAGAGAACACTGAAGCTTTCTTT
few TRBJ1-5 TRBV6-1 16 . CASSGRGTRGDQPQHF TGTGCCAGCAGTGGTAGGGGAACACGCGGGGATCAGCCCCAGCATTTT
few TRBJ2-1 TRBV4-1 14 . CASSQTLSGNEQFF TGCGCCAGCAGCCAAACTTTGAGCGGCAATGAGCAGTTCTTC
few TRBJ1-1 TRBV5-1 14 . CASSSTPGGTEAFF TGCGCCAGCAGCTCGACTCCCGGGGGCACTGAAGCTTTCTTT
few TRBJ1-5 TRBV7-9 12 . CASSSTDQPQHF TGTGCCAGCAGCTCAACGGATCAGCCCCAGCATTTT
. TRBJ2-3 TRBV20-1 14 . CSAPKGGGTDTQYF TGCAGTGCTCCGAAGGGGGGAGGGACAGATACGCAGTATTTT
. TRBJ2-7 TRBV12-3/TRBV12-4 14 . CASSFRQNSYEQYF TGTGCCAGCAGTTTTAGGCAGAACTCCTACGAGCAGTACTTC
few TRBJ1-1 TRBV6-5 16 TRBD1 CASRPDREVWYTEAFF TGTGCCAGCAGACCGGACAGGGAAGTGTGGTACACTGAAGCTTTCTTT
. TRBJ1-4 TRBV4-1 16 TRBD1 CASSRPRSGTDEKLFF TGCGCCAGCAGCCGCCCCCGCTCCGGGACAGATGAAAAACTGTTTTTT
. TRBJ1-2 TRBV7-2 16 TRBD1 CASSLGYRGRDYGYTF TGTGCCAGCAGCTTAGGATACAGGGGGCGCGACTATGGCTACACCTTC
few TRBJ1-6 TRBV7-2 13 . CAVRSSYNSPLHF TGTGCCGTACGGAGCTCCTATAATTCACCCCTCCACTTT
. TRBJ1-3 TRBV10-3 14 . CAITVNAGGNTIYF TGTGCCATCACCGTGAATGCTGGAGGAAACACCATATATTTT
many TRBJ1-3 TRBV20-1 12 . CSARGSGNTIYF TGCAGTGCCAGGGGTTCGGGAAACACCATATATTTT
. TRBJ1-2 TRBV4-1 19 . CASSQVRSRRGRGNYGYTF TGCGCCAGCAGCCAAGTACGTTCTAGGAGGGGAAGAGGGAACTATGGCTACACCTTC
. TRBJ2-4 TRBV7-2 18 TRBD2 CASSPLASGGMARGIQYF TGTGCCAGCAGCCCCCTGGCTAGCGGGGGTATGGCCCGGGGCATTCAGTACTTC
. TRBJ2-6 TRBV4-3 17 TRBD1 CASSQTGQTSGANVLTF TGCGCCAGCAGCCAGACGGGACAGACCTCTGGGGCCAACGTCCTGACTTTC
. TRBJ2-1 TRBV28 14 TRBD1 CASQGVSSYNEQFF TGTGCCAGCCAGGGGGTAAGCTCCTACAATGAGCAGTTCTTC
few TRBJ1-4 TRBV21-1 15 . CASSKGRGRREKLFF TGTGCCAGCAGCAAAGGCAGGGGTCGACGCGAAAAACTGTTTTTT
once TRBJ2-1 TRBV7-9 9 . CATPHEQFF TGTGCCACACCACATGAGCAGTTCTTC
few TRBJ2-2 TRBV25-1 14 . CASSEFGHPGELFF TGTGCCAGCAGTGAATTCGGACACCCCGGGGAGCTGTTTTTT
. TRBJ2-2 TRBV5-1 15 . CASSPWQPHTGELFF TGCGCCAGCAGCCCCTGGCAGCCACACACCGGGGAGCTGTTTTTT
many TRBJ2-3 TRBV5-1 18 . CASSFRFQGTPVADTQYF TGCGCCAGCAGCTTTCGGTTTCAAGGGACCCCCGTGGCAGATACGCAGTATTTT
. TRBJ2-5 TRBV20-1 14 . CSAASPTSRETQYF TGCAGTGCCGCCAGTCCAACTAGCCGGGAGACCCAGTACTTC
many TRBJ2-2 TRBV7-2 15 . CASSLAGRNTGELFF TGTGCCAGCAGCTTAGCCGGGAGGAACACCGGGGAGCTGTTTTTT
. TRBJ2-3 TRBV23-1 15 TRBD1 CASIGTDPWTDTQYF TGCGCCAGCATCGGGACAGACCCATGGACAGATACGCAGTATTTT